These 16 T cell receptor beta chains came from one sample sequenced in a study of shared clonotypes between healthy human individuals. The table came from immunoSEQ multiplex PCR; TCRdb's copy has only in-frame clones and leaves some out. This table holds approximately 500,000 clones, about 80% found once. Sequenced input: PBMCs. The receptor set was obtained from a middle-aged woman in good health. Some clones in this sample may be carry-over from other donors' samples.

The gene calls are TRBV27 and TRBJ2-1, with 8 bases lining up with TRBD1. V lost 5 bases, J lost 2 bases, and 5 bases stayed unmatched. This CDR3 comprises 15 residues. Germline CDR1 reads MNHEY; CDR2 reads SMNVEV (reference sequence). The CDR3 spells CASSRQGPTYNEQFF. The CDR3 DNA follows: TGTGCCAGCAGTCGACAGGGGCCCACCTACAATGAGCAGTTCTTC.

This clone has a handful of counts. The genes are TRBV19 and TRBJ2-7, with TRBD1 as a possible D gene (6 bases). Deletions cut 10 bases from V and 7 bases from J, with 32 bases between. CDR1 LNHDA and CDR2 SQIVND come from the germline V gene (reference sequence). The CDR3 spans 17 residues. The DNA for the CDR3 is TGTGCCACCAAGGTGTCGACAGGTGGTTGGGGCATAGGGGAGCAGTACTTC. Amino acid sequence: CATKVSTGGWGIGEQYF.

J is TRBJ2-1 and V is TRBV2; 7 bases fit TRBD2. Germline-derived CDR1 and CDR2 are SNHLY and FYNNEI. There are 15 residues in the CDR3. The V gene end was trimmed by 3 bases and the J gene end by 8 bases; junction bases not matched to a gene: 10. The chain's CDR3 is CASSDVGGRIDEQFF. CDR3 nucleotide sequence: TGTGCCAGCAGTGACGTGGGAGGGCGAATAGATGAGCAGTTCTTC.

The chain couples TRBV30 to TRBJ1-6; D remains ambiguous. V lost 3 bases and J lost 0, with 15 bases in between. Looked up from germline, CDR1 is GTSNPN and CDR2 is SVGIG (reference sequence). The CDR3 contains 17 residues. In DNA, the CDR3 is TGTGCCTGGAGGCGAGCCACCGCGTCCTCCTATAATTCACCCCTCCACTTT. This sequence encodes CAWRRATASSYNSPLHF.

The chain recombines TRBV29-1 with TRBJ2-2; 12 bases are shared with TRBD2. This CDR3 region has 15 residues. CDR1 and CDR2 from the germline V gene are SQVTM and ANQGSEA. V shed 7 bases, J shed 6 bases, and the junction held 9 bases outside the gene matches. The CDR3 sequence is CSARLAGDVAGELFF. The CDR3 bases are TGCAGCGCTAGACTAGCGGGAGATGTAGCCGGGGAGCTGTTTTTT.

The chain joins TRBV7-9 to TRBJ2-7, with 7 bases lining up with TRBD1. The CDR3 has 14 amino acids. J lost 2 bases, V lost 1 base, and 2 bases had no gene match. In germline, CDR1 is SEHNR, CDR2 FQNEAQ (reference sequence). CDR3 sequence (DNA): TGTGCCAGCAGCTTAGGGGACAGTACCTACGAGCAGTACTTC. Its protein product is CASSLGDSTYEQYF.

V and J are TRBV6-5 and TRBJ1-1; TRBD1 matches at 10 bases. The CDR3 has 13 residues. The V segment lost 7 bases and the J segment 4 bases; nucleotides outside the gene matches: 3. CDR1 is MNHEY, CDR2 SVGAGI, per germline. The CDR3 protein is CASTRTGGTEAFF. Written as DNA, the CDR3 is TGTGCCAGCACCAGGACAGGGGGCACTGAAGCTTTCTTT.

This chain connects TRBV15 to TRBJ2-2; no clear D. CDR3 length: 16 amino acids. The ends were cut back, 7 bases at V and 4 bases at J, with 19 bases in the middle. Germline V gene data show CDR1 as LNHNV and CDR2 as YYDKDF (reference sequence). The CDR3 DNA sequence: TGTGCCACCACGGGTCCCTCCCCCACATTCACCGGGGAGCTGTTTTTT. It yields the protein CATTGPSPTFTGELFF.

This clone is a singleton in its sample. This chain links TRBV28 with TRBJ1-4, with D unresolved. CDR3 length: 15 residues. The germline V gene has CDR1 MDHEN and CDR2 SYDVKM. V dropped 6 bases and J dropped 8 bases, with 19 bases sitting between them. The CDR3 DNA reads TGTGCCAGCAGCCAAACCGGACTTGCCCAAGAAAAACTGTTTTTT. Its translation is CASSQTGLAQEKLFF.

The rearrangement links TRBV2 to TRBJ2-7; no firm D call. This CDR3 comprises 13 residues. In germline, CDR1 is SNHLY, CDR2 FYNNEI. Trimming removed 2 bases from V and 3 bases from J, with 8 bases in between. CDR3 residues: CASSEITNYEQYF. DNA for the CDR3: TGTGCCAGCAGTGAAATCACCAACTACGAGCAGTACTTC.

Comment on this clone: A read error is the likely source, as a far larger clone sits one nucleotide away. Additional DNA sequences in this sample encode the identical CDR3. This chain links TRBV19 with TRBJ2-7; 8 positions match TRBD2. The CDR3 has 14 residues. Germline V lookup: CDR1 LNHDA, CDR2 SQIVND (reference sequence). V trimming: 4 bases; J trimming: 2 bases; junction bases outside the gene matches: 4. The CDR3 loop reads CASSTPGLAYEQYF. The CDR3 nucleotides read TGTGCCAGTAGTACCCCGGGACTAGCCTACGAGCAGTACTTC.

This clone was counted only a few times. This chain connects TRBV7-2 to TRBJ2-7, with TRBD2 as a possible D gene (6 bases). CDR3 length: 14 residues. The germline CDR1 and CDR2 sequences are SGHTA and FQGNSA. V lost 1 base to trimming and J lost 5 bases, with 12 bases between them. In DNA, the CDR3 is TGTGCCAGCAGCTTAGAGGAGGGGTTTGACGAGCAGTACTTC. It is translated as CASSLEEGFDEQYF.

This clone was observed a few times. J is TRBJ2-2 and V is TRBV6-1; the D gene could be TRBD1 or TRBD2 (5 bases each). With 3 bases removed from V and 3 bases from J, the gap between germline ends came to 5 bases. CDR3 length: 13 amino acids. Germline lookup yields CDR1 MNHNS and CDR2 SASEGT. The CDR3 DNA follows: TGTGCCAGCAGTGAGGGGGACACCGGGGAGCTGTTTTTT. Translated: CASSEGDTGELFF.

The chain has TRBV11-3 and TRBJ1-1, with 10 nucleotides matching TRBD1. The J segment lost 8 bases and the V segment lost 5 bases, leaving 8 bases of the junction unmatched. CDR3 length: 14 residues. From germline, CDR1 is SGHNT and CDR2 YENEEA. The CDR3 nucleotides read TGTGCCAGCAGCGAGGGGACAGGGGATTCCGAAGCTTTCTTT. Translating gives CASSEGTGDSEAFF.

The chain has TRBV14 and TRBJ1-4; no firm D call. Germline assignment: CDR1 SGHDN and CDR2 FVKESK. There are 15 residues in the CDR3. Trimming shortened V by 0 bases and J by 3 bases, and 8 bases separated the two germline ends. CDR3 sequence reads: CASSQDVGANEKLFF. Here the CDR3 DNA reads TGTGCCAGCAGCCAAGATGTCGGGGCTAATGAAAAACTGTTTTTT.

The V call is TRBV5-1, the J call TRBJ1-4, with a tentative D call TRBD1 (6 bases). This CDR3 has 14 amino acids. Trimming removed 3 bases at V and 6 bases at J, with 12 bases between. Germline CDR1 is SGHRS and CDR2 is YFSETQ. The CDR3 loop is CASSSGQIDEKLFF. CDR3 DNA: TGCGCCAGCAGCTCCGGACAGATTGATGAAAAACTGTTTTTT.